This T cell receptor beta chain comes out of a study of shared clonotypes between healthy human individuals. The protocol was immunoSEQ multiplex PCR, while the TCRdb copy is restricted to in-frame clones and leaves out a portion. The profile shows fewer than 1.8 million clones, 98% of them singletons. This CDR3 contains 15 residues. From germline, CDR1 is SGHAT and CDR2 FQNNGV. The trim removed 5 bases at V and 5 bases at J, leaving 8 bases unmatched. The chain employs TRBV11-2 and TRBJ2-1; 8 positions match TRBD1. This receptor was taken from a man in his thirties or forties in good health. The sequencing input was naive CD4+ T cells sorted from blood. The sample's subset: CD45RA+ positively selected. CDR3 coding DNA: TGTGCCAGCAGCGTCAGGGGGCATAATAACAATGAGCAGTTCTTC. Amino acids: CASSVRGHNNNEQFF.